This T cell receptor beta chain was found in a study of T cell repertoires in cytomegalovirus infection. TCRdb reprocessed the reads with MiXCR, giving one entry per CDR3 protein. The sample has 65,000 to 85,000 distinct CDR3 sequences, 28% seen once. General study points: CMV-specific TCR beta clonotypes restricted by HLA-C dominated the ex vivo response. Cumulative frequency (of public TCR beta family members) identified carriers of CMV plus the relevant HLA.

Trimming took 0 bases from V and 3 from J; bases not matched to a gene: 8. The CDR3 sequence is 19 residues long. CDR1 is SGDLS and CDR2 is YYNGEE in the germline V gene. As for this clonotype: No antigen is known for it.

Here the sequenced sample was CD8+ T cells from cultured PBMCs, taken from culture after CMV antigen stimulation. The rearrangement joins TRBV9 to TRBJ2-6; TRBD1 matches 11 bases. The source is a human donor in good health (CMV status not recorded). Some clones in this sample may be carry-over from other donors' samples. CDR3 sequence (DNA): TGTGCCAGCAGCGTAGAGTTTGGACAGGGGGCGAGTGGGGCCAACGTCCTGACTTTC. Its translation is CASSVEFGQGASGANVLTF.